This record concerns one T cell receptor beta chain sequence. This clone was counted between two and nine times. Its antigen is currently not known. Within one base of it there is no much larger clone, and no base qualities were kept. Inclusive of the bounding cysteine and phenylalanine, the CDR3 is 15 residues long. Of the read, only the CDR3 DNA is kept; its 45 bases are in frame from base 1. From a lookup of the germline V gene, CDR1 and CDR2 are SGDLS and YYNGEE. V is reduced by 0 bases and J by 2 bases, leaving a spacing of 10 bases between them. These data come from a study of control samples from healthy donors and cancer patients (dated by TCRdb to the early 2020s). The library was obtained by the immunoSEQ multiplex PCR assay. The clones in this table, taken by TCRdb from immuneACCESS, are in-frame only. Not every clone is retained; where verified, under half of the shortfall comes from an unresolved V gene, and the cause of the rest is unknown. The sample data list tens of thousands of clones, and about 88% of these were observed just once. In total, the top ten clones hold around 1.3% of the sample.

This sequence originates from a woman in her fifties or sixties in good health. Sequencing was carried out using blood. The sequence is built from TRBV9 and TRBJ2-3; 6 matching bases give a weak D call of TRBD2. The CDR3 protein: CASSVGGLDTDTQYF. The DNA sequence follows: TGTGCCAGCAGCGTAGGGGGACTTGACACAGATACGCAGTATTTT.